The 25 T cell receptor beta chains given below trace back to one sample, sequenced in a study of early T cells in non-severe SARS-CoV-2 infection. TCRdb re-called the 5' RACE reads through MiXCR, storing one row per CDR3 protein. The sample contains about 100,000 distinct CDR3 sequences, roughly an eighth of which appear only once. The specimen was whole blood. The receptor source for this set is an adult who was a healthcare worker with PCR-confirmed SARS-CoV-2 infection or an uninfected control (not recorded which).

The chain carries TRBV24-1 and TRBJ2-1; 7 bases map to TRBD2. V lost 8 bases, J lost 0 bases, and 3 bases stayed unmatched. The CDR3 totals 14 residues. The germline V gene encodes CDR1 KGHDR and CDR2 SFDVKD. Here the CDR3 reads CATTGGSSYNEQFF. The CDR3 DNA reads as TGTGCCACCACGGGGGGTAGCTCCTACAATGAGCAGTTCTTC.

The chain is built from TRBV29-1 and TRBJ2-2; TRBD1 matches at 11 bases. Unmatched junction bases numbered 5, after V lost 6 bases and J lost 5 bases. The CDR3 is made up of 14 amino acids. Germline V CDR1 and CDR2: SQVTM, ANQGSEA. The CDR3 nucleotides are TGCAGCGTCGGGACAGGGGGTGCTACCGGGGAGCTGTTTTTT. It is translated as CSVGTGGATGELFF.

The chain links TRBV2 to TRBJ2-6; D unclear. This CDR3 is 12 amino acids long. Per germline, CDR1 SNHLY and CDR2 FYNNEI. The V end was cut by 10 bases, the J end by 4 bases, with 8 bases between. This CDR3 reads CATLDGANVLTF. In nucleotides, the CDR3 is TGTGCCACTCTTGACGGGGCCAACGTCCTGACTTTC. Drawing the rest from reference TRBV2 and TRBJ2-6, the complete variable domain is EPEVTQTPSHQVTQMGQEVILRCVPISNHLYFYWYRQILGQKVEFLVSFYNNEISEKSEIFDDQFSVERPDGSNFTLKIRSTKLEDSAMYFCATLDGANVLTFGAGSRLTVL.

This clonotype was found once. This may come from a read error, since a much larger clone is one base off. This rearrangement joins TRBV29-1 to TRBJ2-3, with unresolved D. Trimming removed 5 bases at V and 0 bases at J, with 6 bases between. Germline V gene sequence: CDR1 SQVTM, CDR2 ANQGSEA. The CDR3 extends over 12 amino acids. The CDR3 region has the DNA TGCAGCGTTAGACTGAGCACAGATACGCAGTATTTT. As protein: CSVRLSTDTQYF.

The CDR3 is CASSPGDQVNTEAFF. Written as DNA, the CDR3 is TGTGCCAGCAGCCCGGGGGACCAGGTGAACACTGAAGCTTTCTTT. This sequence joins TRBV7-6 and TRBJ1-1, with a possible D match to TRBD1 (5 bases). Trimming shortened V by 5 bases and J by 0 bases, and 13 bases separated the two germline ends. CDR3 length: 15 amino acids. Germline V lookup: CDR1 SGHVS, CDR2 FNYEAQ.

Only a few counts were recorded for this clonotype. This chain joins TRBV27 and TRBJ2-1, with TRBD2 matching 7 bases. Germline V gene sequence: CDR1 MNHEY, CDR2 SMNVEV (reference sequence). J was trimmed by 2 bases and V by 8 bases; bases with no gene match: 18. The CDR3 length is 18 residues. CDR3 sequence reads: CASDGRLSGVTTYNEQFF. CDR3 in DNA: TGTGCCAGCGACGGGAGGCTAAGCGGGGTCACAACCTACAATGAGCAGTTCTTC.

This clonotype has ten or more counts. This chain connects TRBV27 to TRBJ1-1; a weak D match, TRBD1 (5 bases). CDR3 length: 15 amino acids. Germline CDR1 is MNHEY and CDR2 is SMNVEV (reference sequence). The germline V and J ends were trimmed by 3 bases and 6 bases, with 17 bases remaining between them. The DNA of the CDR3 is TGTGCCAGCAGTTTTGGGGGTTTGGGCTCTTCTGAAGCTTTCTTT. This encodes CASSFGGLGSSEAFF.

This clonotype was counted only a few times. The rearrangement links TRBV28 to TRBJ1-2; TRBD1 aligns across 7 bases. Germline V gives CDR1 MDHEN, CDR2 SYDVKM. This CDR3 contains 16 residues. V was pared by 6 bases and J by 8 bases, with 18 bases of the junction left unmatched. Here the CDR3 DNA reads TGTGCCAGCAGCCCTAACACCGACAGGGTAAAACAGGGCTACACCTTC. This encodes CASSPNTDRVKQGYTF.

The chain is built from TRBV12-3 or TRBV12-4 and TRBJ2-3; D is uncertain. The CDR3 covers 17 residues. Trimming left V 8 bases short and J 4 bases short, with 25 bases between. In nucleotides, the CDR3 is TGTGCCAGCCTACCATCACGTCGACCGGGTGTCGCAGATACGCAGTATTTT. Protein: CASLPSRRPGVADTQYF.

This clonotype was counted at least ten times. The chain employs TRBV5-1 and TRBJ1-4; a possible D gene is TRBD1 (5 bases). Trimming took off 4 bases at V and 8 bases at J, with 24 bases between the two ends. The CDR3 totals 17 residues. Germline V lookup: CDR1 SGHRS, CDR2 YFSETQ. The CDR3 sequence: CASSAHGPGTGGEKLFF. In DNA, the CDR3 is TGCGCCAGCAGCGCCCACGGACCCGGGACCGGAGGCGAAAAACTGTTTTTT.

This clonotype was observed at least ten times. The J gene is TRBJ2-7, the V gene TRBV28; TRBD1 aligns across 7 bases. Germline CDR1 is MDHEN and CDR2 is SYDVKM. This CDR3 spans 13 amino acids. The ends lost 6 bases at V and 5 bases at J; junction bases unmatched: 7. In nucleotides, the CDR3 is TGTGCCAGCAGCAGAACAGGGGCTAACGAGCAGTACTTC. This codes for CASSRTGANEQYF.

V and J are TRBV6-5 and TRBJ1-3; 7 bases match TRBD1. J was trimmed by 6 bases and V by 2 bases; bases with no gene match: 4. The germline V gene has CDR1 MNHEY and CDR2 SVGAGI. This CDR3 contains 14 residues. Written as DNA, the CDR3 is TGTGCCAGCAGTTACCGACAGGGAGAAAACACCATATATTTT. As protein: CASSYRQGENTIYF.

This clonotype appeared a few times. The V and J genes are TRBV20-1 and TRBJ1-2, with D possibly matching TRBD1 (6 bases). The length of the CDR3 is 13 residues. V lost 6 bases and J 7 bases, leaving 18 bases between the germline ends. The V gene's germline CDR1 is DFQATT and CDR2 SNEGSKA (reference sequence). The CDR3 sequence: CSALLQGGSGYTF. DNA of the CDR3: TGCAGTGCCCTGTTACAGGGAGGAAGTGGCTACACCTTC.

The table lists this clonotype with a few counts. The gene calls are TRBV20-1 and TRBJ2-7; possible D gene TRBD1, 6 bases. V was shortened by 1 base and J by 5 bases, with 12 bases between the two germline ends. CDR1 and CDR2 from the germline V gene are DFQATT and SNEGSKA (reference sequence). This CDR3 is 13 amino acids long. The chain's CDR3 is CSARVGASHEQYF. The CDR3 region has the DNA TGCAGTGCTAGAGTGGGGGCGTCCCACGAGCAGTACTTC.

CDR3 DNA: TGTGCCAGCGGTGGAGTGGGAAGTAATGAAAAACTGTTTTTT. Residues: CASGGVGSNEKLFF. The gene calls are TRBV27 and TRBJ1-4, with D unclear. V was cut by 8 bases and J by 4 bases, with 14 bases left in between. CDR1 is MNHEY and CDR2 is SMNVEV in the germline V gene (reference sequence). The CDR3 extends over 14 amino acids.

The rearrangement joins TRBV11-2 to TRBJ1-1, with D hard to call. V was trimmed by 3 bases and J by 3 bases, leaving 14 bases between them. This CDR3 is 15 amino acids long. The germline CDR1 and CDR2 sequences are SGHAT and FQNNGV. CDR3 region: CASSFSVKGHTEAFF. CDR3 DNA sequence: TGTGCCAGCAGCTTTTCTGTCAAGGGCCACACTGAAGCTTTCTTT.

This clonotype showed up just a few times. The rearrangement joins TRBV18 to TRBJ2-7; 10 positions match TRBD1. The V gene end was trimmed by 2 bases and the J gene end by 5 bases; junction bases not matched to a gene: 6. Germline V gives CDR1 KGHSH, CDR2 LQKENI. The CDR3 is 15 residues long. The CDR3 nucleotides read TGTGCCAGCTCACCAACGCGACAGGGGGCCGACGAGCAGTACTTC. Translated, it gives CASSPTRQGADEQYF.

This clonotype was seen ten or more times. The chain recombines TRBV5-1 with TRBJ1-3; D ambiguous. CDR1 and CDR2 (germline): SGHRS, YFSETQ. V lost 4 bases and J 7 bases, leaving 6 bases between the germline ends. The CDR3 runs to 11 residues. The CDR3 here is CASSNSNTIYF. The CDR3, as DNA: TGCGCCAGCAGCAATTCGAACACCATATATTTT.

This clonotype was observed a few times. The chain is built from TRBV21-1 and TRBJ1-6. TRBV21-1 is annotated as a pseudogene. This CDR3 comprises 13 residues. CDR3 region: CASSKLRDSPLHF. In nucleotides, the CDR3 is TGTGCCAGCAGCAAATTAAGGGATTCACCCCTCCACTTT.

This chain uses TRBV7-8 with TRBJ1-3; D is unresolved. The germline gives CDR1 SGHVS, CDR2 FQNEAQ. CDR3 size: 15 residues. The V end lost 1 base, the J end lost 0 bases, and 7 bases lay between the germline ends. The DNA of the CDR3 is TGTGCCAGCAGCTTAGTAGGCAACTCTGGAAACACCATATATTTT. Translation: CASSLVGNSGNTIYF.

The V and J genes are TRBV20-1 and TRBJ1-1; possible D gene TRBD1, 5 bases. The germline gives CDR1 DFQATT, CDR2 SNEGSKA (reference sequence). The CDR3 is 12 amino acids. V lost 5 bases and J 4 bases, leaving 11 bases between the germline ends. The CDR3 DNA reads TGCAGTGCTCTCAGGGTACCCACTGAAGCTTTCTTT. Translation gives CSALRVPTEAFF.

The gene calls are TRBV15 and TRBJ2-1; TRBD1 agrees at 9 bases. The CDR3 spans 17 residues. The J segment lost 7 bases and the V segment lost 1 base, leaving 11 bases of the junction unmatched. Germline V gene data show CDR1 as LNHNV and CDR2 as YYDKDF (reference sequence). The CDR3 DNA follows: TGTGCCACCAGCAGAGGGACAGGGGCTACCCGGGGGAATGAGCAGTTCTTC. Its protein product is CATSRGTGATRGNEQFF.

The rearrangement uses TRBV3-1 and TRBJ1-3; D is possibly TRBD1 (5 bases). Trimming shortened V by 3 bases and J by 3 bases, and 18 bases separated the two germline ends. The CDR3 has 17 residues. CDR1 LGHDT and CDR2 YNNKEL come from the germline V gene (reference sequence). The CDR3, as DNA: TGTGCCAGCAGCCATACAACAGGTTCTGTATATGGAAACACCATATATTTT. This codes for CASSHTTGSVYGNTIYF.

This clonotype was detected many times. This chain links TRBV3-1 with TRBJ2-2; D ambiguous. This CDR3 comprises 12 residues. V lost 1 base and J 5 bases, leaving 2 bases between the germline ends. Germline CDR1 reads LGHDT; CDR2 reads YNNKEL (reference sequence). The chain's CDR3 is CASSQGTGELFF. Written as DNA, the CDR3 is TGTGCCAGCAGCCAAGGGACCGGGGAGCTGTTTTTT. Based on the CDR3 plus reference TRBV3-1 and TRBJ2-2, the full variable domain is DTAVSQTPKYLVTQMGNDKSIKCEQNLGHDTMYWYKQDSKKFLKIMFSYNNKELIINETVPNRFSPKSPDKAHLNLHINSLELGDSAVYFCASSQGTGELFFGEGSRLTVL.

There are a few counts of this clonotype. The rearrangement joins TRBV11-2 to TRBJ2-1, with TRBD2 matching 8 bases. Per germline, CDR1 SGHAT and CDR2 FQNNGV. Unmatched junction bases numbered 5, after V lost 1 base and J lost 3 bases. CDR3 length: 16 amino acids. CDR3 region: CASSLVGGGFYNEQFF. The CDR3 coding sequence is TGTGCCAGCAGCTTAGTCGGCGGGGGGTTCTACAATGAGCAGTTCTTC.